This is a list of T cell receptor beta chains from one sample in a study of blood T cell repertoires in COVID-19. TCRdb's table, derived via immunoSEQ multiplex PCR, lists solely in-frame clones and lacks some. The sample records 250,000 to 350,000 clones, 80% to 90% being singletons. Material: peripheral blood. All receptors come from a man aged 18 to 29 who had recovered from COVID-19. CDR3s include the opening cysteine and the closing phenylalanine or tryptophan. The D gene is left open where the match is weak. Where a row states a size, it is once, few, many or the class of an expanded clone; other rows omit it.

TRBD2	TRBJ2-3	NA	TRBV10-3	TGTGCCATCCCCCCACTCCGAAAAAGACTAGCGGGAGGGATAGGAGATACGCAGTATTTT	CAIPPLRKRLAGGIGDTQYF
TRBD1	TRBJ1-4	NA	TRBV7-2	TGTGCCAGCAGCCTACGGGACAGCATGAATGAAAAACTGTTTTTT	CASSLRDSMNEKLFF
TRBD1	TRBJ2-1	once	TRBV24-1	TGTGCCACCAGTGACTACCGTATGGCAGGGGGCGCGCGGGCCCCGGATGGTGAGCAGTTCTTC	CATSDYRMAGGARAPDGEQFF
TRBD1	TRBJ1-1	NA	TRBV12-3/TRBV12-4	TGTGCCAGCAGTTTATCGGGACAGGGACCTTTCTTT	CASSLSGQGPFF
TRBD2	TRBJ2-5	NA	TRBV5-1	TGCGCCAGCTGGGGGGGAGACCAAGAGACCCAGTACTTC	CASWGGDQETQYF
NA	TRBJ2-1	NA	TRBV3-1/TRBV3-2	TGTGCCAGCAGCCAACCGACACCCAGTAGAATCAATGAGCAGTTCTTC	CASSQPTPSRINEQFF
TRBD1	TRBJ2-1	NA	TRBV5-6	TGTGCCAGCAGCTTGGGAACCGACAGGGTGCAGTTCTTC	CASSLGTDRVQFF
NA	TRBJ1-1	many	TRBV18	TGTGCCAGCTCACCACAAGGAGCGGGGGGGAACACTGAAGCTTTCTTT	CASSPQGAGGNTEAFF
TRBD1	TRBJ1-1	NA	TRBV10-1	TGCGCCAGCAGCACCGGACAGGGTGGATGGACTGAAGCTTTCTTT	CASSTGQGGWTEAFF
TRBD1	TRBJ1-5	NA	TRBV19	TGTGCCATCTCGGGACAGGGGGAAAATCAGCCCCAGCATTTT	CAISGQGENQPQHF
NA	TRBJ2-6	NA	TRBV21-1	TGTGCCAGCAGCAAAGCAGAGCCCGTCCCGCTTGCTGGGGCCAACGTCCTGACTTTC	CASSKAEPVPLAGANVLTF
NA	TRBJ1-3	NA	TRBV7-2	TGTGCCAGCAGCTTAGTGCCGAGCTCTGGAAACACCATATATTTT	CASSLVPSSGNTIYF
NA	TRBJ2-2	NA	TRBV5-1	TGCGCCAGCAGCACCGGGAGTCTTAACACCGGGGAGCTGTTTTTT	CASSTGSLNTGELFF
TRBD2	TRBJ2-1	NA	TRBV6-5	TGTGCCAGCAGTTCTCAGCGGGATTCCTACAATGAGCAGTTCTTC	CASSSQRDSYNEQFF
TRBD1	TRBJ2-7	NA	TRBV6-5	TGTGCCAGCAGTTACCCCGGGACAGTAGAGTCCTACGAGCAGTACTTC	CASSYPGTVESYEQYF
NA	TRBJ1-1	NA	TRBV3-1/TRBV3-2	TGTGCCAGCAGCCCCCCCCGGGTCGCCATGAACACTGAAGCTTTCTTT	CASSPPRVAMNTEAFF
NA	TRBJ1-1	NA	TRBV9	TGTGCCAGCAGCGTAAGGGCCGGGGGAGAGGGCACTGAAGCTTTCTTT	CASSVRAGGEGTEAFF